This T cell receptor (beta chain) emerged from a study of cytomegalovirus exposure and HLA in healthy donors (dated by TCRdb to about 2017). General notes on the study: According to a later analysis, one platform produced both the 110 or so validation repertoires and the 666 repertoires of the first cohort. The study aimed to test whether cataloging public T cell receptors could reveal signatures of past pathogen exposure. A separate validation cohort of roughly 110 different subjects was used in addition to the 666-subject first cohort. To predict cytomegalovirus infection status, the study combined high-throughput TCR immunosequencing, statistical association of individual TCRs with disease status, and machine learning.

Separate from the roughly 630-subject first cohort, the validation cohort of around 130 subjects was the group to which the donors belonged. What the study reported, not specific to this receptor: Subsequent analysis determined that TCRs grouped into clusters in the first cohort also showed a tendency toward co-occurrence across the 90 to 150 validation repertoires, and 94% of cluster scores exceeded 0. The validation cohort had no HLA typing available for a later analysis, so co-occurrence within that cohort was assessed over all 120 or so repertoires. A total of around 150 TCR beta chains were listed by the study as associated with cytomegalovirus. Most TCR sequences were seen in very few donors, while some public TCRs were found in many individuals. Three of the identified cytomegalovirus-associated TCR beta chains were confirmed in vitro to be specific for cytomegalovirus antigens. In both the original and validation cohorts, the classifier was reported to diagnose cytomegalovirus status with high specificity and sensitivity. It was suggested by the authors that the approach could potentially be generalized to other disease states and immunological phenotypes.

Comments on this clone: The antigen this receptor binds is unknown. Per-nucleotide qualities are absent, and no much larger clonotype sits a single base away.

Spanning cysteine to phenylalanine, the CDR3 consists of 16 amino acids. The only DNA kept is the CDR3, 48 bases in frame from the first base. V loses 4 bases, J loses 1 base, and the germline ends lie 15 bases apart. CDR1 and CDR2 are read off the germline V gene (reference sequence) as SGHKS and YYEKEE. Library preparation employed the immunoSEQ multiplex PCR assay. Per the original workflow: A statistical classification framework was built for diagnosing cytomegalovirus status from the catalog of TCR beta chain sequences. Sourced from immuneACCESS, this table was stored by TCRdb with only in-frame sequences that have V and J called. A share of the clones is absent; for the studies checked, an unresolved V gene accounts for under half, and the remainder has no known explanation. That table is the source of V, J and clone size, and D and trimming were worked out from the DNA. Here the sample has over 100,000 clones; 89% occur a single time. The ten largest clonotypes hold 1% to 1.5% of the sample.

The TCR comes from a woman younger than 35 in good health and CMV-seronegative. The sequence links TRBV5-5 to TRBJ1-5, and the D gene may be TRBD1, 5 bases matching. Sample: PBMCs. At the DNA level, the sequence is TGTGCCAGCAGCCCTGGATGGGGGGTGAGCAATCAGCCCCAGCATTTT. Its translation reads: CASSPGWGVSNQPQHF.